The clone carrying this T cell receptor beta chain was counted a few times. The data are from a study of blood T cell repertoires in COVID-19. Background on the study: T cells, B-cell-depleted T cells, or PBMCs supplied cDNA or gDNA.

The CDR3 has 13 residues. Trimming stripped 1 base from V and 4 bases from J, with 8 bases between. Looked up from germline, CDR1 is GTSNPN and CDR2 is SVGIG (reference sequence). Sequencing was performed with immunoSEQ multiplex PCR; in TCRdb, only in-frame clones are kept and a portion is missing. The data hold about 110,000 clones, with 55% to 75% observed a single time. The specimen sequenced was peripheral blood. This chain links TRBV30 with TRBJ1-5; no reliable D call. The TCR was taken from a woman in her thirties or forties with acute or convalescent COVID-19. CDR3 residues: CAWSAQKNQPQHF. DNA of the CDR3: TGTGCCTGGAGTGCCCAGAAAAATCAGCCCCAGCATTTT.